A selection of T cell receptor beta chains follows, all from one sample in a study of quantifying T cell responses using KT2 cells. TCRdb itself ran the UMI-ligation and nested PCR reads through MiXCR, one entry per CDR3 protein. Among 52,000 or so distinct CDR3 sequences, over 9% were seen once, and the ten largest hold around 9.9%. Sequencing was carried out using PBMCs spiked with cells of the T cell clone KT2. These receptors all stem from a human donor. Each CDR3 is given with its conserved first and last residue. The D gene is left open where the match is weak. For some rows the clone size is stated as once, few or many, or as a class when expanded; others skip it.

v_gene: TRBV9
abundance: few
j_gene: TRBJ2-1
d_gene: TRBD2
CDR3nt: TGTGCCAGCAGCGTAGGACTAGCGGGATACAATGAGCAGTTCTTC
CDR3aa: CASSVGLAGYNEQFF

v_gene: TRBV11-2
abundance: few
j_gene: TRBJ1-1
d_gene: -
CDR3nt: TGTGCCAGCAGACCTAACAAGGACACTGAAGCTTTCTTT
CDR3aa: CASRPNKDTEAFF

v_gene: TRBV20-1
abundance: few
j_gene: TRBJ2-7
d_gene: -
CDR3nt: TGCAGTGCCCAGGGCACCTACGAGCAGTACTTC
CDR3aa: CSAQGTYEQYF

v_gene: TRBV15
abundance: -
j_gene: TRBJ2-7
d_gene: -
CDR3nt: TGTGCCACCAGCAGAGGGGGGCTAGCCTACGAGCAGTACTTC
CDR3aa: CATSRGGLAYEQYF

v_gene: TRBV9
abundance: many
j_gene: TRBJ2-5
d_gene: -
CDR3nt: TGTGCCAGCAGCGTAGCGGGGGCGCTGGAGACCCAGTACTTC
CDR3aa: CASSVAGALETQYF

v_gene: TRBV6-2/TRBV6-3
abundance: many
j_gene: TRBJ1-5
d_gene: -
CDR3nt: TGTGCCAGCACTCCGGTCCCCGGGCCGCCCCCCAATCAGCCCCAGCATTTT
CDR3aa: CASTPVPGPPPNQPQHF

v_gene: TRBV6-2/TRBV6-3
abundance: many
j_gene: TRBJ2-2
d_gene: TRBD2
CDR3nt: TGTGCCAGCAGCGGACTAGCGGGCCGCGGCACCGGGGAGCTGTTTTTT
CDR3aa: CASSGLAGRGTGELFF

v_gene: TRBV5-4
abundance: -
j_gene: TRBJ1-4
d_gene: -
CDR3nt: TGTGCCAGCAGCCTGGACCCCTCTGGAGCTAATGAAAAACTGTTTTTT
CDR3aa: CASSLDPSGANEKLFF

v_gene: TRBV29-1
abundance: -
j_gene: TRBJ1-1
d_gene: TRBD1
CDR3nt: TGCAGCGTGAGACAGGGCAGGAACACTGAAGCTCTCTTT
CDR3aa: CSVRQGRNTEALF

v_gene: TRBV7-2
abundance: -
j_gene: TRBJ1-1
d_gene: -
CDR3nt: TGTGCCAGCAGTCTAATGTCAGGGGCGAACACTGAAGCTTTCTTT
CDR3aa: CASSLMSGANTEAFF

v_gene: TRBV27
abundance: few
j_gene: TRBJ2-4
d_gene: -
CDR3nt: TGTGCCAGCAGTTGGTCAGGAGAAAACATTCAGTACTTC
CDR3aa: CASSWSGENIQYF

v_gene: TRBV24-1
abundance: few
j_gene: TRBJ1-5
d_gene: -
CDR3nt: TGTGCCACCCCTCGACCGCATTATAGCAATCAGCCCCAGCATTTT
CDR3aa: CATPRPHYSNQPQHF

v_gene: TRBV6-2/TRBV6-3
abundance: -
j_gene: TRBJ2-1
d_gene: TRBD2
CDR3nt: TGTGCCAGCAGTTATGGGTCGGGGGGGCCCGATGAGCAGTTCTTC
CDR3aa: CASSYGSGGPDEQFF

v_gene: TRBV6-1
abundance: -
j_gene: TRBJ1-4
d_gene: -
CDR3nt: TGTGCCAGCAGTGAGGTGGGAGTAGGTAATGAAAAACTGTTTTTT
CDR3aa: CASSEVGVGNEKLFF

v_gene: TRBV18
abundance: -
j_gene: TRBJ2-1
d_gene: -
CDR3nt: TGTGCCAGCTCTACCTACAATGAGCAGTTCTTC
CDR3aa: CASSTYNEQFF

v_gene: TRBV5-1
abundance: -
j_gene: TRBJ2-7
d_gene: TRBD2
CDR3nt: TGCGCCAGCAGCCCTCGAGTAGCGGGAGTCATCTACGAGCAGTACTTC
CDR3aa: CASSPRVAGVIYEQYF

v_gene: TRBV7-9
abundance: many
j_gene: TRBJ2-5
d_gene: -
CDR3nt: TGTGCCAGCAGCTCCCCGACCAATAAGCAAGAGACCCAGTACTTC
CDR3aa: CASSSPTNKQETQYF

v_gene: TRBV2
abundance: -
j_gene: TRBJ1-1
d_gene: -
CDR3nt: TGTGCCAGCAGTGCCATTGGGAGCGGCGGAGCTTTCTTT
CDR3aa: CASSAIGSGGAFF

v_gene: TRBV20-1
abundance: many
j_gene: TRBJ2-7
d_gene: -
CDR3nt: TGCAGTGCTAGAGCGAAGGACGGCTGGGAGCAGTACTTC
CDR3aa: CSARAKDGWEQYF

v_gene: TRBV12-3/TRBV12-4
abundance: few
j_gene: TRBJ1-3
d_gene: -
CDR3nt: TGTGCCAGCAGCCTTTACTCTGGAAACACCATATATTTT
CDR3aa: CASSLYSGNTIYF

v_gene: TRBV27
abundance: few
j_gene: TRBJ2-1
d_gene: -
CDR3nt: TGTGCCAGCAGTTACGATTCCTACAATGAGCAGTTCTTC
CDR3aa: CASSYDSYNEQFF

v_gene: TRBV11-1
abundance: few
j_gene: TRBJ1-1
d_gene: -
CDR3nt: TGTGCCAGCAGCCCGCAGGGAGAGAACACTGAAGCTTTCTTT
CDR3aa: CASSPQGENTEAFF

v_gene: TRBV7-9
abundance: many
j_gene: TRBJ1-5
d_gene: -
CDR3nt: TGTGCCAGCAGCCGAGATAATTTTGGCAATCAGCCCCAGCATTTT
CDR3aa: CASSRDNFGNQPQHF

v_gene: TRBV7-2
abundance: -
j_gene: TRBJ2-6
d_gene: -
CDR3nt: TGTGCCAGCAGCGCCCGGACGGTGCTCTCTGGGGCCAACGTCCTGACTTTC
CDR3aa: CASSARTVLSGANVLTF

v_gene: TRBV7-7
abundance: few
j_gene: TRBJ2-3
d_gene: -
CDR3nt: TGTGCTAGCAGCTTAAGTCTCGCGGGGGATACGCAGTATTTT
CDR3aa: CASSLSLAGDTQYF

v_gene: TRBV6-2/TRBV6-3
abundance: -
j_gene: TRBJ2-1
d_gene: -
CDR3nt: TGTGCCAGCAGTTACAGGACGGATGAGCAGTTCTTC
CDR3aa: CASSYRTDEQFF

v_gene: TRBV20-1
abundance: medium-sized
j_gene: TRBJ2-7
d_gene: TRBD1
CDR3nt: TGCAGTGCCTGGACAGGCTCCTACGAGCAGTACTTC
CDR3aa: CSAWTGSYEQYF

v_gene: TRBV4-1
abundance: few
j_gene: TRBJ1-2
d_gene: -
CDR3nt: TGCGCCAGCAGCCAAGATCAACAGGTCTATGGCTACACCTTC
CDR3aa: CASSQDQQVYGYTF

v_gene: TRBV20-1
abundance: few
j_gene: TRBJ1-6
d_gene: -
CDR3nt: TGCAGTGCCTATGGACACCTCAATTCACCCCTCCACTTT
CDR3aa: CSAYGHLNSPLHF

v_gene: TRBV3-1
abundance: -
j_gene: TRBJ2-5
d_gene: TRBD2
CDR3nt: TGTGCCAGCAGCCAGGGAGCGGGGCACCAAGAGACCCAGTACTTC
CDR3aa: CASSQGAGHQETQYF

v_gene: TRBV2
abundance: many
j_gene: TRBJ1-5
d_gene: TRBD1
CDR3nt: TGTGCCAGCAGTGAAAGGCAGGGGGCGCAGGGTCAGCCCCAGCATTTT
CDR3aa: CASSERQGAQGQPQHF

v_gene: TRBV27
abundance: -
j_gene: TRBJ2-1
d_gene: TRBD2
CDR3nt: TGTGCCAGCAGTTTACGGTGGAGAATACTAGCGGGAAATGAGCAGTTCTTC
CDR3aa: CASSLRWRILAGNEQFF

v_gene: TRBV11-3
abundance: -
j_gene: TRBJ1-3
d_gene: -
CDR3nt: TGTGCCAGCAGCTTTTCATCCAGGGGTTCGGGAAACACCATATATTTT
CDR3aa: CASSFSSRGSGNTIYF

v_gene: TRBV6-1
abundance: few
j_gene: TRBJ1-4
d_gene: -
CDR3nt: TGTGCCAGCAGCCCCTTTGGTGTGGCAACTAATGAAAAACTGTTTTTT
CDR3aa: CASSPFGVATNEKLFF

v_gene: TRBV29-1
abundance: few
j_gene: TRBJ2-7
d_gene: -
CDR3nt: TGCAGCACTTCGCAAGGGACCCTCGGCGAGCAGTACTTC
CDR3aa: CSTSQGTLGEQYF

v_gene: TRBV18
abundance: many
j_gene: TRBJ1-1
d_gene: -
CDR3nt: TGTGCCAGCTCACCCTCCGGGGGGTTGCAGAACACTGAAGCTTTCTTT
CDR3aa: CASSPSGGLQNTEAFF

v_gene: TRBV2
abundance: -
j_gene: TRBJ2-5
d_gene: TRBD1
CDR3nt: TGTGCCACTACTTTAGGGGGCGGAGAGACCCAGTACTTC
CDR3aa: CATTLGGGETQYF

v_gene: TRBV10-3
abundance: few
j_gene: TRBJ2-7
d_gene: -
CDR3nt: TGTGCCATCAGTGATGACTTTTCCCACGAGCAGTACTTC
CDR3aa: CAISDDFSHEQYF

v_gene: TRBV10-1
abundance: medium-sized
j_gene: TRBJ2-7
d_gene: TRBD2
CDR3nt: TGCGCCAGCAGTGTTCCGGCACGGCGGGAGGACTACGAGCAGTACTTC
CDR3aa: CASSVPARREDYEQYF

v_gene: TRBV12-3/TRBV12-4
abundance: many
j_gene: TRBJ1-5
d_gene: -
CDR3nt: TGTGCCAGCAGTTTTAATACTGATCAGCCCCAGCATTTT
CDR3aa: CASSFNTDQPQHF

v_gene: TRBV5-4
abundance: many
j_gene: TRBJ1-6
d_gene: -
CDR3nt: TGTGCCAGCAGCTTGGTGGGGGAGAATTCACCCCTCCACTTT
CDR3aa: CASSLVGENSPLHF

v_gene: TRBV10-3
abundance: -
j_gene: TRBJ2-7
d_gene: TRBD2
CDR3nt: TGTGCCATAAGTGGGGGGGCCGGGACTAGCGGCTACGAGCAGTACTTC
CDR3aa: CAISGGAGTSGYEQYF

v_gene: TRBV4-1
abundance: many
j_gene: TRBJ2-5
d_gene: -
CDR3nt: TGCGCCAGCAGCCAAGATTCTGGTAAAGAGACCCAGTACTTC
CDR3aa: CASSQDSGKETQYF

v_gene: TRBV7-9
abundance: -
j_gene: TRBJ2-2
d_gene: TRBD2
CDR3nt: TGTGCCAGCAGCTTAGTAGGGACTAGCGGCTACACCGGGGAGCTGTTTTTT
CDR3aa: CASSLVGTSGYTGELFF

v_gene: TRBV4-2
abundance: -
j_gene: TRBJ2-6
d_gene: TRBD1
CDR3nt: TGTGCCAGCGGGACAGGGGACGGTGGGGCCAACGTCCTGACTTTC
CDR3aa: CASGTGDGGANVLTF

v_gene: TRBV2
abundance: -
j_gene: TRBJ1-5
d_gene: -
CDR3nt: TGTGCCAGCAGTGAAAGGCTCCAGACACCAAATCAGCCCCAGCATTTT
CDR3aa: CASSERLQTPNQPQHF

v_gene: TRBV28
abundance: -
j_gene: TRBJ2-7
d_gene: TRBD2
CDR3nt: TGTGCCAGCAGACTCACTAGCGCCAGAACCTACGAGCAGTACTTC
CDR3aa: CASRLTSARTYEQYF